Sequencing of this T cell receptor (beta chain) was carried out in a study of post-analysis software for immune sequencing data. Across the whole study: Recorded subtypes: relapsing-remitting, secondary progressive, progressive-relapsing; some patients unannotated. Study-level results: Normalized Chao1 diversity was significantly reduced in patients versus controls. Elevated frequency relative to controls characterized 4 or 5 TRBV segments in patients, TRBV5-6, TRBV5-1 and TRBV20-1 among them. F-measure co-clustering was strong for batch-matched samples.

The TCR beta cDNA libraries carried unique molecular identifiers. Researchers reported about 500,000 cDNA molecules coming from approximately 0.95 to 9.8 million T cells. One entry per CDR3 protein, called by TCRdb with MiXCR from the PCR reads. The sample holds approximately 260,000 distinct CDR3 sequences, about 40% seen once. CDR1 and CDR2 (germline): DFQATT, SNEGSKA (reference sequence). The CDR3 loop spans 12 amino acids. About this clonotype itself: Its antigen is not identified.

The sample consisted of blood. The TCR sequence derives from a girl aged 5-17 years with multiple sclerosis. The chain combines TRBV20-1 with TRBJ1-5; D perhaps matches TRBD1 (6 bases). The CDR3 reads CSGGGSNQPQHF. The CDR3 region has the DNA TGCTCGGGGGGCGGGAGCAATCAGCCCCAGCATTTT.